The text below deals with one T cell receptor (beta chain). This specimen comes from a study of CD8 T cells in Susac syndrome. The CDR3 is 14 residues long. Per germline, CDR1 SGHRS and CDR2 YFSETQ. V was shortened by 0 bases and J by 7 bases, with 13 bases between the two germline ends. After extraction with the RNeasy kit, roughly 0.45 to 1 ug of the RNA was reverse transcribed using random hexamers. The method of amplification for TCR beta CDR3 was immunoSEQ multiplex PCR, covering 54 Vbeta and 13 Jbeta. A single record per CDR3 protein comes from TCRdb applying MiXCR to the immunoSEQ multiplex PCR reads. The sample includes around 190,000 distinct CDR3 sequences, about 95% seen only once; the top ten take 0.1%. Sequencing of TCR beta covered CD8+ and CD4+ T cells obtained from blood. Healthy donors served as the controls. They were matched for age and sex. The TEMRA cells underwent FACS enrichment, while the CD8+ and CD4+ T cells underwent negative isolation.

Sequenced material: CD4+ T cells from PBMCs. This TCR was recovered from a human donor in good health. The chain carries TRBV5-1 and TRBJ1-1; TRBD1 might be the D (5 bases). The CDR3, as DNA: TGCGCCAGCAGCTTGGATATAGGGACCAGTGAAGCTTTCTTT. This sequence encodes CASSLDIGTSEAFF.